The sequence of this T cell receptor (beta chain) was determined in a study of blood T cell repertoires in COVID-19. In its sample, this clone was seen a few times. The assay was immunoSEQ multiplex PCR, and TCRdb's table has in-frame clones only and misses some. The table lists tens of thousands of clones, 70% to 90% of them singletons. In germline, CDR1 is SGHDT, CDR2 YYEEEE. The CDR3 totals 15 residues. Trimming removed 3 bases at V and 5 bases at J, with 17 bases between. Sequences were obtained from peripheral blood. This TCR was sampled from a woman aged 80 or over with acute or convalescent COVID-19. V usage is TRBV5-6 and J usage is TRBJ2-5; D remains ambiguous. The CDR3 DNA is TGTGCCAGCAGCTACCGGGTCCCGTCGCAGGAGACCCAGTACTTC. As protein: CASSYRVPSQETQYF.